The source of this T cell receptor (beta chain) is a study of T cell repertoires in cytomegalovirus infection. At the level of the study: Public TCR beta signature analysis indicated the presence of both CMV infection and matching HLA type.

CDR3 length: 18 amino acids. Germline assignment: CDR1 SGHTA and CDR2 FQGNSA. The J segment lost 7 bases and the V segment lost 5 bases, leaving 18 bases of the junction unmatched. Whole-study results and caveats: CMV carriers having the relevant HLA were flagged by cumulative public TCR beta family frequency.

The table lists this clonotype with many counts. As yet, its antigen is unknown. Via MiXCR, TCRdb re-called the reads, giving one row per CDR3 protein. The sample includes 250,000 to 300,000 distinct CDR3 sequences, more than 15% of them seen just once. The specimen was CD8+ T cells from PBMCs. V and J are TRBV7-2 and TRBJ2-3; 10 nucleotides agree with TRBD2. This TCR came from a human donor in good health (CMV status not recorded). Some clones in this sample may be carry-over from other donors' samples. The CDR3, as DNA: TGTGCCAGCAGCCCCCGGTCCATAGCGGGGGGCCATCCCTATACGCAGTATTTT. Amino acids: CASSPRSIAGGHPYTQYF.